Below are 10 T cell receptor beta chains sequenced from a single sample in a study of Graves' ophthalmopathy and Graves' hyperthyroidism. Using RNA transcripts, the TCR beta CDR3 regions were amplified. First-round RT-PCR used HTBI primers; second-round multiplex PCR followed. TCRdb re-derived calls from the multiplex PCR reads in MiXCR, one entry per CDR3 protein. The repertoire includes about 390,000 distinct CDR3 sequences, over 15% of them detected once, and approximately 7% sits in the top ten. Sequencing was performed on peripheral blood. The receptors here all came from a woman in her late teens or twenties with stable Graves' hyperthyroidism.

This clonotype has a count of ten or more. The J gene is TRBJ1-1, the V gene TRBV3-1; D not resolved. The CDR3 has 14 amino acids. Trimming removed 4 bases from V and 1 base from J, with 10 bases in between. The germline V gene encodes CDR1 LGHDT and CDR2 YNNKEL (reference sequence). CDR3 region: CASSPSRTNTEAFF. The CDR3 DNA sequence: TGTGCCAGCAGCCCTTCCCGGACGAACACTGAAGCTTTCTTT.

The rearrangement links TRBV6-1 to TRBJ2-7, with TRBD1 identical over 11 bases. V gave up 7 bases and J gave up 3 bases; unmatched junction bases: 5. The CDR3 contains 14 residues. The germline V gene has CDR1 MNHNS and CDR2 SASEGT. This CDR3 is CASMAGTGGYEQYF. The CDR3 coding sequence is TGTGCCAGCATGGCCGGGACAGGGGGCTACGAGCAGTACTTC.

This clonotype came up many times. The chain couples TRBV10-3 to TRBJ1-3; TRBD1 is a possible D gene (6 bases). The CDR3 extends over 13 amino acids. The V end was cut by 6 bases, the J end by 4 bases, with 10 bases between. Germline loops: CDR1 ENHRY, CDR2 SYGVKD. CDR3 DNA: TGTGCCATCAGAACAGGGACGGGAAACACCATATATTTT. Translation: CAIRTGTGNTIYF.

This clonotype was counted at least ten times. The chain combines TRBV27 with TRBJ1-2; tentatively, D is TRBD1 (5 bases). There are 16 residues in the CDR3. Per germline, CDR1 MNHEY and CDR2 SMNVEV (reference sequence). Between the trimmed V and J ends, which lost 2 bases and 3 bases, there was a span of 16 bases. The CDR3 loop reads CASSLMGGSSDYGYTF. In nucleotides, the CDR3 is TGTGCCAGCAGTTTAATGGGGGGAAGTAGTGACTATGGCTACACCTTC.

This clonotype came up many times. V usage is TRBV6-2 or TRBV6-3 and J usage is TRBJ1-5; D gene ambiguous. The CDR3 length is 15 residues. V was cut by 5 bases and J by 3 bases, with 14 bases left in between. Germline V gives CDR1 MNHEY, CDR2 SVGEGT. For the CDR3, the DNA is TGTGCCAGCAGTAATATCGAACGGACCAATCAGCCCCAGCATTTT. This translates into CASSNIERTNQPQHF.

Many counts were recorded for this clonotype. This chain links TRBV28 with TRBJ2-7; D might be TRBD1 (6 bases). Germline CDR1 MDHEN, CDR2 SYDVKM. This CDR3 is built from 12 residues. V lost 7 bases and J 3 bases, leaving 10 bases between the germline ends. Here the CDR3 DNA reads TGTGCCAGCAACGGACAGAGCTACGAGCAGTACTTC. Its protein product is CASNGQSYEQYF. The full variable domain, completed using reference TRBV28 and TRBJ2-7, is DVKVTQSSRYLVKRTGEKVFLECVQDMDHENMFWYRQDPGLGLRLIYFSYDVKMKEKGDIPEGYSVSREKKERFSLILESASTNQTSMYLCASNGQSYEQYFGPGTRLTVT.

The rearrangement joins TRBV7-3 to TRBJ2-3; 8 bases are shared with TRBD1. Looked up from germline, CDR1 is SGHTA and CDR2 is FQGTGA. Trimming at V came to 5 bases and at J to 8 bases, leaving 6 bases not matched to a gene. The CDR3 is 13 residues long. This chain's CDR3 is CASSPPGQVTQYF. CDR3 DNA: TGTGCCAGCAGCCCGCCGGGACAGGTTACGCAGTATTTT.

Note on this clonotype: A much larger clone lies a single base off, so this may be a read error. This chain joins TRBV19 and TRBJ1-2; D perhaps matches TRBD1 (5 bases). The CDR3 loop spans 15 amino acids. CDR1 and CDR2 (germline): LNHDA, SQIVND (reference sequence). The V end was cut by 1 base, the J end by 4 bases, with 13 bases between. The CDR3 is CASSIGRQRAYGYTF. The CDR3 bases are TGTGCCAGTAGTATAGGGAGACAGCGGGCCTATGGCTACACCTTC. Drawing the rest from reference TRBV19 and TRBJ1-2, the complete variable domain is DGGITQSPKYLFRKEGQNVTLSCEQNLNHDAMYWYRQDPGQGLRLIYYSQIVNDFQKGDIAEGYSVSREKKESFPLTVTSAQKNPTAFYLCASSIGRQRAYGYTFGSGTRLTVV.

With regard to this clonotype: This may stem from a read error, because a much larger clone lies one nucleotide away. The chain joins TRBV5-6 to TRBJ1-1; 11 bases match TRBD1. Germline V gene data show CDR1 as SGHDT and CDR2 as YYEEEE. The CDR3 extends over 14 amino acids. The CDR3 DNA reads as TGTGCCAGCGCGGACAGGGGGCGCGGCACTGTAGCTTTCTTT. Translated, it gives CASADRGRGTVAFF. Supplemented by reference TRBV5-6 and TRBJ1-1, the full variable domain reads DAGVTQSPTHLIKTRGQQVTLRCSPKSGHDTVSWYQQALGQGPQFIFQYYEEEERQRGNFPDRFSGHQFPNYSSELNVNALLLGDSALYLCASADRGRGTVAFFGQGTRLTVV.

A word on this clonotype: Being one base from a much bigger clone, this may be a read error. This chain links TRBV19 with TRBJ1-5; 9 nucleotides agree with TRBD1. CDR1 and CDR2 (germline): LNHDA, SQIVND (reference sequence). CDR3 size: 13 residues. The CDR3 here is CSCGGTGHQPQHF. The CDR3, as DNA: TGTTCCTGTGGAGGGACAGGGCATCAGCCCCAGCATTTT.